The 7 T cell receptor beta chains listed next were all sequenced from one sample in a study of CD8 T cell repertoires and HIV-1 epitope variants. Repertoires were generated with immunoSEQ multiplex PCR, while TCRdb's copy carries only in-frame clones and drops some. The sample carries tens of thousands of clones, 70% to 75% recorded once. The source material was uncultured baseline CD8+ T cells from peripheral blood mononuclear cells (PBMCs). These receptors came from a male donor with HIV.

The DNA for the CDR3 is TGTGCCAGCAGCTTAGGGAGGAACGAGCAGTACTTC. Amino acid sequence: CASSLGRNEQYF. This chain links TRBV7-9 with TRBJ2-7; perhaps TRBD2 as D (5 bases). Germline-derived CDR1 and CDR2 are SEHNR and FQNEAQ (reference sequence). The CDR3 sequence is 12 residues long. The V gene lost 1 base and the J gene lost 5 bases, with 6 bases spanning the gap.

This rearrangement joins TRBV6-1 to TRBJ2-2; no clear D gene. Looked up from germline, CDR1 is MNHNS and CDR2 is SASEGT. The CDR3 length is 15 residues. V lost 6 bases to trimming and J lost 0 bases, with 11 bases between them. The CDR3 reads CASSALAANTGELFF. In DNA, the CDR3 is TGTGCCAGCAGCGCCTTGGCCGCGAACACCGGGGAGCTGTTTTTT.

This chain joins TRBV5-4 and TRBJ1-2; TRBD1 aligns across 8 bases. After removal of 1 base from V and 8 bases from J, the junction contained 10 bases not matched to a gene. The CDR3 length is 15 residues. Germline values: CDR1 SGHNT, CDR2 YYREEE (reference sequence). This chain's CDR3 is CASSLTDRALEGYTF. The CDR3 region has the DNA TGTGCCAGCAGCTTGACGGACAGGGCTCTTGAGGGCTACACCTTC.

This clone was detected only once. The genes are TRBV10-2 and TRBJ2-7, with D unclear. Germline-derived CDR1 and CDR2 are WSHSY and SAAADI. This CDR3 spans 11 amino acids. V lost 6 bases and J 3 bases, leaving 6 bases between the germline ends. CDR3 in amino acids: CASSRNYEQYF. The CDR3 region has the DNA TGCGCCAGCAGCCGAAACTACGAGCAGTACTTC.

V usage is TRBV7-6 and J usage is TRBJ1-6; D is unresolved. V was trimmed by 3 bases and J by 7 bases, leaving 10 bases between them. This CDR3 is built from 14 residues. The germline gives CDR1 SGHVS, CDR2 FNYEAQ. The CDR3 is CASSFWGWNSPLHF. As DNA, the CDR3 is TGTGCCAGCAGCTTTTGGGGTTGGAATTCACCCCTCCACTTT.

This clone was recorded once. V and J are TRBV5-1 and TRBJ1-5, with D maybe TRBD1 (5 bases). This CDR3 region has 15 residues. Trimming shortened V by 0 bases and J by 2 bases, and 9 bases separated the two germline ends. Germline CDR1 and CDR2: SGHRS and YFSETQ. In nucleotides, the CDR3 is TGCGCCAGCAGCTTGGGAGGGGCGGGCAATCAGCCCCAGCATTTT. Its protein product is CASSLGGAGNQPQHF.

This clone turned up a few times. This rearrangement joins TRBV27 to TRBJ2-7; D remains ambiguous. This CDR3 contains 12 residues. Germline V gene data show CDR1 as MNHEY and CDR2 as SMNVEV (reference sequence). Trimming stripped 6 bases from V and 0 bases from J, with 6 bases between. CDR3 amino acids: CASSPPSYEQYF. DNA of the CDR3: TGTGCCAGCAGCCCCCCCTCCTACGAGCAGTACTTC.